These 16 T cell receptor beta chains share one sample of origin, sequenced in a study of blood T cell repertoires in COVID-19. Libraries were prepared by immunoSEQ multiplex PCR; TCRdb keeps only in-frame clonotypes and omits some of them. Among roughly 180,000 clones listed, over 70% were seen once. Sequenced sample: peripheral blood. These receptors originate from a man aged 55 to 70 with active or convalescent COVID-19.

The sample holds a few counts of this clone. The chain combines TRBV10-3 with TRBJ1-2; no clear D gene. Germline CDR1 ENHRY, CDR2 SYGVKD. Trimming took 0 bases from V and 4 from J, leaving 6 bases between them. CDR3 length: 13 amino acids. The CDR3, as DNA: TGTGCCATCAGTGAGTCGGAGATCTATGGCTACACCTTC. It codes for CAISESEIYGYTF.

This clone was observed a single time. V is TRBV9 and J is TRBJ2-1; TRBD2 aligns across 12 bases. Germline V CDR1 and CDR2: SGDLS, YYNGEE. The junction had 4 bases not matched to a gene; V was cut back by 4 bases and J by 5 bases. CDR3 length: 15 residues. CDR3 amino acids: CASSNRLAGDNEQFF. DNA of the CDR3: TGTGCCAGCAGCAACCGACTAGCGGGGGACAATGAGCAGTTCTTC.

The chain couples TRBV6-7 to TRBJ1-2; D uncertain. TRBV6-7 is an ORF, and what it does is uncertain. CDR3 size: 16 residues. V gave up 2 bases and J gave up 4 bases, with 17 bases separating them. CDR3 region: CASSYPHRQQSYGYTF. As DNA, the CDR3 is TGTGCCAGCAGTTACCCTCACCGACAACAGAGCTATGGCTACACCTTC.

This rearrangement joins TRBV11-2 to TRBJ1-1, with TRBD1 matching over 7 bases. The CDR3 has 14 amino acids. The germline V gene encodes CDR1 SGHAT and CDR2 FQNNGV. V was pared by 5 bases and J by 6 bases, with 9 bases of the junction left unmatched. The CDR3 DNA follows: TGTGCCAGCAGCCTGACAGGGATTAGGTCTGAAGCTTTCTTT. It translates to CASSLTGIRSEAFF.

The CDR3 bases are TGTGCCAGCAGCATGGGACAGGGTGAGACCCAGTACTTC. Protein sequence: CASSMGQGETQYF. The chain links TRBV11-2 to TRBJ2-5; 9 bases are a match to TRBD1. The J segment lost 5 bases and the V segment lost 5 bases, leaving 3 bases of the junction unmatched. This CDR3 has 13 amino acids. Germline assignment: CDR1 SGHAT and CDR2 FQNNGV.

V is TRBV5-6 and J is TRBJ1-6; TRBD1 is a possible D gene (5 bases). CDR1 and CDR2 (germline): SGHDT, YYEEEE. V was pared by 4 bases and J by 10 bases, with 18 bases between. The CDR3 length is 15 residues. The CDR3 DNA sequence: TGTGCCAGCAGCCGGTACGGGGGTGAAGAATCACCCCTCCACTTT. Translated, it gives CASSRYGGEESPLHF.

V usage is TRBV27 and J usage is TRBJ2-1; 9 positions match TRBD1. Trimming at V came to 5 bases and at J to 6 bases, leaving 8 bases not matched to a gene. The germline CDR1 and CDR2 sequences are MNHEY and SMNVEV (reference sequence). The CDR3 has 15 amino acids. The CDR3 DNA follows: TGTGCCAGCAGTCACGGGACAGGGTGGGGCAATGAGCAGTTCTTC. The encoded protein is CASSHGTGWGNEQFF.

The V gene is TRBV20-1, the J gene TRBJ1-1; maybe TRBD1 (5 bases). Germline V gene lookup returns CDR1 DFQATT and CDR2 SNEGSKA (reference sequence). Trimming pared 3 bases from V and 1 base from J, leaving 6 bases between. The CDR3 sequence is 12 residues long. The CDR3 sequence: CSASQGNTEAFF. In DNA form, the CDR3 reads TGCAGTGCTAGTCAGGGGAACACTGAAGCTTTCTTT.

In this sample, this clone turned up once. The V call is TRBV5-1, the J call TRBJ2-1; 7 bases fit TRBD1. Unmatched junction bases numbered 5, after V lost 5 bases and J lost 0 bases. CDR1 SGHRS and CDR2 YFSETQ come from the germline V gene. The CDR3 covers 15 residues. For the CDR3, the DNA is TGCGCCAGCAGGGGACAGACGAGCTCCTACAATGAGCAGTTCTTC. Amino acid sequence: CASRGQTSSYNEQFF. Full variable domain (remainder filled in from reference TRBV5-1 and TRBJ2-1): KAGVTQTPRYLIKTRGQQVTLSCSPISGHRSVSWYQQTPGQGLQFLFEYFSETQRNKGNFPGRFSGRQFSNSRSEMNVSTLELGDSALYLCASRGQTSSYNEQFFGPGTRLTVL.

V gene TRBV6-5 combines with J gene TRBJ1-4; D gene unclear. This CDR3 has 14 amino acids. V was trimmed by 0 bases and J by 5 bases, leaving 7 bases between them. CDR1 is MNHEY and CDR2 is SVGAGI in the germline V gene. The CDR3 DNA follows: TGTGCCAGCAGTTACTCGAACAGCAATGAAAAACTGTTTTTT. Its translation: CASSYSNSNEKLFF.

The gene calls are TRBV5-4 and TRBJ2-2, with 7 positions matching TRBD2. Trimming took 2 bases from V and 3 from J; bases not matched to a gene: 4. CDR3 size: 15 residues. Per germline, CDR1 SGHNT and CDR2 YYREEE (reference sequence). The CDR3 sequence: CASSLSGAYTGELFF. The DNA of the CDR3 is TGTGCCAGCAGCTTAAGCGGGGCCTACACCGGGGAGCTGTTTTTT.

V is TRBV5-1 and J is TRBJ2-1; tentatively, D is TRBD1 (6 bases). Trimming left V 4 bases short and J 9 bases short, with 14 bases between. There are 13 residues in the CDR3. The V gene's germline CDR1 is SGHRS and CDR2 YFSETQ. CDR3 sequence (DNA): TGCGCCAGCAGCGGGGGCCAGCGTGGTGAGCAGTTCTTC. This translates into CASSGGQRGEQFF.

As concerns this clone: At one end, the junction sequence differs from germline, possibly due to a read error. The chain is built from TRBV6-2 or TRBV6-3 and TRBJ1-5; 9 nucleotides align to TRBD1. Germline CDR1 MNHEY, CDR2 SVGEGT. This CDR3 has 18 amino acids. CDR3 sequence (DNA): TGTGCTAGCAGTTACGCGGGGACAGGGATGTTTGGCAATCAGCCCCAGCATTTT. This encodes CASSYAGTGMFGNQPQHF.

This clone was found a few times. The chain combines TRBV7-2 with TRBJ1-2; TRBD1 matches at 9 bases. The CDR3 is 16 amino acids. CDR1 is SGHTA, CDR2 FQGNSA, per germline. The V segment lost 1 base and the J segment 8 bases; nucleotides outside the gene matches: 11. CDR3 in DNA: TGTGCCAGCAGCTTAGGGGACAGGGATGGCTCTTACGGCTACACCTTC. The encoded protein is CASSLGDRDGSYGYTF.

The V call is TRBV3-1 (or the pseudogene TRBV3-2), the J call TRBJ2-1, with TRBD2 matching over 9 bases. Germline V gene sequence: CDR1 LGHDT, CDR2 YNNKEL (reference sequence). This CDR3 has 16 residues. With 1 base clipped from V and 6 bases from J, the junction kept 7 bases outside the gene matches. This chain's CDR3 is CASSQGWREGINEQFF. CDR3 coding DNA: TGTGCCAGCAGCCAAGGCTGGCGGGAGGGGATCAATGAGCAGTTCTTC.

The chain combines TRBV6-6 with TRBJ1-4; the match to TRBD1 covers 8 bases. This CDR3 contains 18 residues. The germline V gene encodes CDR1 MNHNY and CDR2 SVGAGI (reference sequence). The V segment lost 5 bases and the J segment 0 bases; nucleotides outside the gene matches: 11. The CDR3 DNA reads TGTGCCAGCAGTCCGGGACAGGCCGCCTTTGCAACTAATGAAAAACTGTTTTTT. This sequence encodes CASSPGQAAFATNEKLFF.